The next 20 T cell receptor beta chains were all read from a single sample in a study of blood T cells in healthy people across ages. For the second PCR, which ran for about 7 to 12 cycles, a sample-barcoded 5' primer and a J-beta primer mix were used. From the 5' RACE reads, TCRdb called clonotypes with MiXCR, one entry per CDR3 protein. The sample carries 1,300,000 or so distinct CDR3 sequences, approximately 59% recorded once. Sequencing input: blood. The receptor source for this set is a young man in good health.

The chain recombines TRBV9 with TRBJ2-5; 9 bases fit TRBD2. Germline assignment: CDR1 SGDLS and CDR2 YYNGEE. V dropped 3 bases and J dropped 4; count of bases not matched to a gene: 7. The CDR3 is 15 residues long. This CDR3 is CASSGSGGIRETQYF. As DNA, the CDR3 is TGTGCCAGCAGCGGTAGCGGGGGTATAAGAGAGACCCAGTACTTC.

This chain links TRBV27 with TRBJ2-1, with TRBD2 matching 8 bases. The CDR3 contains 16 residues. Germline assignment: CDR1 MNHEY and CDR2 SMNVEV (reference sequence). V was pared by 3 bases and J by 0 bases, with 4 bases of the junction left unmatched. The CDR3 sequence is CASSLKAGGSYNEQFF. In DNA, the CDR3 is TGTGCCAGCAGTTTGAAGGCGGGAGGCTCCTACAATGAGCAGTTCTTC.

This clonotype was recorded at least ten times. The V gene is TRBV7-2, the J gene TRBJ2-1, with D unclear. CDR1 is SGHTA and CDR2 is FQGNSA in the germline V gene. The germline V and J ends were trimmed by 1 base and 8 bases, with 6 bases remaining between them. This CDR3 region has 12 residues. The CDR3 coding sequence is TGTGCCAGCAGCTTAGTGGCGGATGAGCAGTTCTTC. Translated: CASSLVADEQFF.

This clonotype was detected only a few times. The chain employs TRBV18 and TRBJ2-5; D not certain. The V gene's germline CDR1 is KGHSH and CDR2 LQKENI. This CDR3 is 13 amino acids long. Trimming left V 0 bases short and J 2 bases short, with 4 bases between. The chain's CDR3 is CASSPPEQETQYF. For the CDR3, the DNA is TGTGCCAGCTCACCACCGGAGCAAGAGACCCAGTACTTC.

This clonotype showed up just once. The J gene is TRBJ1-2, the V gene TRBV5-1, with D unresolved. The CDR3 has 15 amino acids. The V end lost 5 bases, the J end lost 0 bases, and 14 bases lay between the germline ends. The germline V gene encodes CDR1 SGHRS and CDR2 YFSETQ. CDR3 DNA: TGCGCCAGCAGTCTGACGGCAGCTTCTAACTATGGCTACACCTTC. Protein product: CASSLTAASNYGYTF.

The gene calls are TRBV7-2 and TRBJ1-1; D uncertain. The CDR3 spans 15 residues. V gave up 5 bases and J gave up 0 bases, with 13 bases separating them. Per germline, CDR1 SGHTA and CDR2 FQGNSA. CDR3 nucleotides: TGTGCCAGCAGCCCGTTCGGCGGCCTGAACACTGAAGCTTTCTTT. Its protein is CASSPFGGLNTEAFF. Full variable domain (remainder filled in from reference TRBV7-2 and TRBJ1-1): GAGVSQSPSNKVTEKGKDVELRCDPISGHTALYWYRQSLGQGLEFLIYFQGNSAPDKSGLPSDRFSAERTGGSVSTLTIQRTQQEDSAVYLCASSPFGGLNTEAFFGQGTRLTVV.

The chain employs TRBV6-2 or TRBV6-3 and TRBJ2-7; D is ambiguous. Per germline, CDR1 MNHEY and CDR2 SVGEGT. V was shortened by 8 bases and J by 3 bases, with 8 bases between the two germline ends. This CDR3 is 11 amino acids long. The CDR3: CASQTGYEQYF. The CDR3 region has the DNA TGTGCCAGCCAAACGGGCTACGAGCAGTACTTC.

This clonotype was counted a few times. This chain connects TRBV2 to TRBJ2-5; TRBD2 matches at 11 bases. The J call may be incorrect, as the DNA end agrees better with TRBJ2-7. CDR3 length: 15 amino acids. Germline CDR1 SNHLY, CDR2 FYNNEI. This chain's CDR3 is CASSEAGTSGREQYF. CDR3 bases: TGTGCCAGCAGTGAAGCGGGGACTAGCGGCCGCGAGCAGTACTTC.

This chain joins TRBV5-5 and TRBJ2-1; no definite D call. Between the trimmed V and J ends, which lost 0 bases and 7 bases, there was a span of 14 bases. The CDR3 sequence is 15 residues long. The germline gives CDR1 SGHKS, CDR2 YYEKEE (reference sequence). CDR3 residues: CASSLGSRRANEQFF. In nucleotides, the CDR3 is TGTGCCAGCAGCTTGGGGTCCAGGAGAGCGAATGAGCAGTTCTTC.

The J gene is TRBJ2-1, the V gene TRBV7-6; 7 positions agree with TRBD2. This CDR3 has 14 residues. V shed 5 bases and J 10 bases; nucleotides not matched to a gene: 11. From germline, CDR1 is SGHVS and CDR2 FNYEAQ. CDR3 DNA: TGTGCCAGCAGCCCCTGGACTAGTGGGAGAGAGCAGTTCTTC. This gives the protein CASSPWTSGREQFF.

The chain carries TRBV6-5 and TRBJ1-2, with a tentative D call TRBD1 (5 bases). Germline V gene lookup returns CDR1 MNHEY and CDR2 SVGAGI. Trimming took 6 bases from V and 4 from J, leaving 15 bases between them. This CDR3 is built from 14 residues. The CDR3 bases are TGTGCCAGCAGCGTACGGGACGGCTCCTATGGCTACACCTTC. This gives the protein CASSVRDGSYGYTF.

This clonotype was counted once. The rearrangement uses TRBV20-1 and TRBJ1-5; tentatively, D is TRBD1 (6 bases). Germline loops: CDR1 DFQATT, CDR2 SNEGSKA (reference sequence). Trimming removed 3 bases from V and 4 bases from J, with 10 bases in between. This CDR3 comprises 13 residues. CDR3 sequence (DNA): TGCAGTGCTAGGGACAGCGGAAATCAGCCCCAGCATTTT. Translation gives CSARDSGNQPQHF.

The chain recombines TRBV12-3 or TRBV12-4 with TRBJ2-4; unclear D gene. This CDR3 has 11 amino acids. Trimming took 5 bases from V and 13 from J, leaving 12 bases between them. In DNA form, the CDR3 reads TGTGCCAGCAGTCGAGGTTCAGAGCAGTACTTC. This sequence encodes CASSRGSEQYF.

This clonotype was counted only a few times. The chain links TRBV15 to TRBJ2-7; a possible D gene is TRBD2 (6 bases). V gave up 5 bases and J gave up 3 bases, with 11 bases separating them. CDR3 size: 13 residues. Germline CDR1 and CDR2: LNHNV and YYDKDF (reference sequence). The CDR3 DNA sequence: TGTGCCACCAGCGGAACGGGACTCTACGAGCAGTACTTC. Amino acids: CATSGTGLYEQYF.

This clonotype occurred a few times. The chain employs TRBV12-3 or TRBV12-4 and TRBJ1-1; 9 nucleotides align to TRBD1. The J segment lost 4 bases and the V segment lost 2 bases, leaving 2 bases of the junction unmatched. The CDR3 length is 14 residues. The CDR3 sequence is CASSLTGGITEAFF. The CDR3 DNA follows: TGTGCCAGCAGTTTAACAGGGGGCATCACTGAAGCTTTCTTT.

This sequence joins TRBV28 and TRBJ2-1; 12 bases line up with TRBD1. CDR1 is MDHEN and CDR2 is SYDVKM in the germline V gene. This CDR3 is 16 amino acids long. The V and J ends lost 4 bases and 7 bases, in that order; junction bases with no gene match: 8. DNA of the CDR3: TGTGCCAGCAGTTGGTTTCGGGACAGGGGGCGGAATGAGCAGTTCTTC. Translating gives CASSWFRDRGRNEQFF.

This clonotype was seen a few times. The chain has TRBV2 and TRBJ2-5; D tentatively reads TRBD1 or TRBD2 (7 bases each). CDR3 length: 16 residues. V lost 6 bases, J lost 4 bases, and 21 bases lay in between. Germline-derived CDR1 and CDR2 are SNHLY and FYNNEI. In DNA form, the CDR3 reads TGTGCCAGCAGCCACCCGGGGGGACAGAATCGAGAGACCCAGTACTTC. Translated: CASSHPGGQNRETQYF.

The chain links TRBV18 to TRBJ1-2; D remains unclear. V lost 3 bases and J lost 6, with 11 bases in between. CDR1 and CDR2 from the germline V gene are KGHSH and LQKENI. The CDR3 runs 13 residues. DNA for the CDR3: TGTGCCAGCTCACCTGGTTTAAAAGATGGCTACACCTTC. Its translation is CASSPGLKDGYTF.

This clonotype has a count of ten or more. This rearrangement joins TRBV12-3 or TRBV12-4 to TRBJ2-7; 10 bases map to TRBD1. The CDR3 contains 14 residues. After removal of 5 bases from V and 4 bases from J, the junction contained 5 bases not matched to a gene. The CDR3 here is CASSKTGGLYEQYF. The CDR3 nucleotides are TGTGCCAGCAGTAAGACAGGGGGCCTATACGAGCAGTACTTC.

J is TRBJ2-5 and V is TRBV4-2; D gene uncertain. V was cut by 0 bases and J by 11 bases, with 13 bases left in between. CDR1 LGHNA and CDR2 YNFKEQ come from the germline V gene. The CDR3 runs to 13 residues. The DNA for the CDR3 is TGTGCCAGCAGCCAAGATGCTTACAATGAGCAGTACTTC. It encodes CASSQDAYNEQYF.